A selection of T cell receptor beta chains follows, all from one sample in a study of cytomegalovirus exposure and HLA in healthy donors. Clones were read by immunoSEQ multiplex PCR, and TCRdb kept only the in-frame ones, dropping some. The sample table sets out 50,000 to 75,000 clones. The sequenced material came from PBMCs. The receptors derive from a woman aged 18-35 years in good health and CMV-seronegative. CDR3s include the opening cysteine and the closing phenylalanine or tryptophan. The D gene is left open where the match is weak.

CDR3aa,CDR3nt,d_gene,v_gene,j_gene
CASSLATGGYTF,TGCGCCAGCAGCTTGGCGACAGGGGGCTACACCTTC,TRBD1,TRBV5-1,TRBJ1-2
CAWTGPADEQYF,TGTGCCTGGACAGGGCCCGCGGACGAGCAGTACTTC,-,TRBV30,TRBJ2-7
CASSMNLGALNYGYTF,TGTGCCAGTAGTATGAACTTGGGGGCCCTGAACTATGGCTACACCTTC,-,TRBV19,TRBJ1-2
CASSVGQGHNSPLHF,TGTGCCAGCAGCGTAGGGCAGGGCCATAATTCACCCCTCCACTTT,-,TRBV9,TRBJ1-6
CASSPRYQGGEQFF,TGTGCCAGCAGCCCAAGATATCAAGGGGGTGAGCAGTTCTTC,-,TRBV14,TRBJ2-1
CASSGPGTGNYGYTF,TGTGCCAGCAGTGGTCCCGGGACAGGGAACTATGGCTACACCTTC,TRBD1,TRBV6-5,TRBJ1-2
CASSDMLALDTQYF,TGTGCCAGCAGTGATATGCTAGCGCTAGATACGCAGTATTTT,-,TRBV2,TRBJ2-3
CASTRQGASSPLHF,TGCGCCAGCACCCGACAGGGGGCCAGTTCACCCCTCCACTTT,TRBD1,TRBV10-2,TRBJ1-6
CASSPDRGTGELFF,TGCGCCAGCAGCCCGGACAGGGGCACCGGGGAGCTGTTTTTT,TRBD1,TRBV5-1,TRBJ2-2
CASSEPRQIEAFF,TGTGCCAGCAGTGAACCTAGGCAGATTGAAGCTTTCTTT,-,TRBV6-1,TRBJ1-1
CASSRGGSTDTQYF,TGTGCCAGCAGCCGGGGGGGCAGCACAGATACGCAGTATTTT,TRBD2,TRBV7-9,TRBJ2-3
CASSPTGSGANVLTF,TGTGCCAGCAGCCCAACAGGCTCTGGGGCCAACGTCCTGACTTTC,-,TRBV7-9,TRBJ2-6
CSVWGGPDTGELFF,TGCAGCGTCTGGGGGGGCCCGGACACCGGGGAGCTGTTTTTT,-,TRBV29-1,TRBJ2-2
CASSQEGPTSAVGYTF,TGTGCCAGCAGCCAGGAGGGCCCTACTAGTGCGGTCGGCTACACCTTC,-,TRBV4-2,TRBJ1-2
CASSLDQGNTEAFF,TGCGCCAGCAGCTTGGATCAGGGGAACACTGAAGCTTTCTTT,-,TRBV5-1,TRBJ1-1
CASSGQGPGEQYF,TGTGCCAGCAGCGGACAGGGTCCGGGCGAGCAGTACTTC,TRBD1,TRBV9,TRBJ2-7
CASSPQLGGNEKLFF,TGCGCCAGCAGCCCACAGTTAGGGGGTAATGAAAAACTGTTTTTT,-,TRBV5-1,TRBJ1-4
CAWSKYYEQYF,TGTGCCTGGAGTAAATACTACGAGCAGTACTTC,-,TRBV30,TRBJ2-7
CASSLRDRVSNEQFF,TGTGCCAGCAGTTTGCGGGACAGGGTCTCGAATGAGCAGTTCTTC,TRBD1,TRBV11-3,TRBJ2-1
CASSRGDPPSYEQYF,TGCGCCAGCAGCAGAGGCGATCCTCCGTCCTACGAGCAGTACTTC,-,TRBV5-1,TRBJ2-7
CASSYGQPTRAQGEYF,TGTGCCAGCAGTTACGGCCAACCGACTAGGGCACAGGGGGAGTACTTC,TRBD1,TRBV6-5,TRBJ2-7
CASSPPRGYTGELFF,TGTGCCAGCAGCCCCCCGCGGGGTTACACCGGGGAGCTGTTTTTT,-,TRBV11-2,TRBJ2-2
CASSQDRTKSNSPLHF,TGCGCCAGCAGCCAAGACAGGACTAAGAGTAATTCACCCCTCCACTTT,-,TRBV4-1,TRBJ1-6
CASRVEVTTEAFF,TGTGCCAGCAGAGTCGAGGTTACGACTGAAGCTTTCTTT,-,TRBV2,TRBJ1-1
CASSGLLTSGGQSHTDTQYF,TGTGCCAGCAGTGGATTATTGACTAGCGGGGGGCAATCACACACAGATACGCAGTATTTT,TRBD2,TRBV2,TRBJ2-3
CASSIVAGAGQPQHF,TGTGCCAGTAGTATAGTAGCAGGAGCGGGGCAGCCCCAGCATTTT,-,TRBV19,TRBJ1-5
CASSPGLAGVNLHTDTQYF,TGTGCCAGCAGCCCAGGACTAGCGGGAGTGAATCTCCACACAGATACGCAGTATTTT,TRBD2,TRBV11-1,TRBJ2-3
CASRMANTEAFF,TGTGCCAGCAGGATGGCGAACACTGAAGCTTTCTTT,-,TRBV6-5,TRBJ1-1
CASRASGGSNTGELFF,TGCGCCAGCAGGGCTAGCGGGGGCTCTAACACCGGGGAGCTGTTTTTT,TRBD2,TRBV5-1,TRBJ2-2
CASSRTPNSGNTIYF,TGTGCCAGTAGTAGGACACCCAACTCTGGAAACACCATATATTTT,-,TRBV19,TRBJ1-3
CASSLGTGGATEAFF,TGTGCCAGCAGTTTGGGGACAGGGGGTGCCACTGAAGCTTTCTTT,TRBD1,TRBV28,TRBJ1-1
CASSYNWELFF,TGTGCCAGCAGCTATAACTGGGAGCTGTTTTTT,-,TRBV7-9,TRBJ2-2
CASESGPGSNQPQHF,TGTGCCAGCGAATCCGGGCCAGGGAGCAATCAGCCCCAGCATTTT,-,TRBV6-1,TRBJ1-5
CASSYSGQGKGTQYF,TGTGCCAGCAGTTACTCCGGACAGGGCAAGGGTACGCAGTATTTT,TRBD1,TRBV6-5,TRBJ2-3
CASSSGLAGGGGGETQYF,TGTGCCAGCAGCTCAGGACTAGCGGGAGGCGGGGGGGGAGAGACCCAGTACTTC,TRBD2,TRBV7-6,TRBJ2-5
CASSQSFPRGNQPQHF,TGCGCCAGCAGTCAATCGTTCCCCAGGGGCAATCAGCCCCAGCATTTT,-,TRBV23-1,TRBJ1-5
CAIAGTGRYEQYF,TGTGCCATCGCCGGGACAGGGCGCTACGAGCAGTACTTC,TRBD1,TRBV28,TRBJ2-7
CAILGQGVSDTQYF,TGTGCCATCCTGGGGCAGGGGGTATCAGATACGCAGTATTTT,TRBD1,TRBV10-3,TRBJ2-3
CASSEASYEQYF,TGTGCCAGCAGTGAAGCGTCGTACGAGCAGTACTTC,-,TRBV6-1,TRBJ2-7
CASSDGTSGGADTQYF,TGTGCCAGCAGTGACGGGACTAGCGGGGGGGCAGATACGCAGTATTTT,TRBD2,TRBV6-4,TRBJ2-3
CASSLGPGGSQETQYF,TGTGCCAGCAGCTTGGGGCCAGGGGGGTCCCAAGAGACCCAGTACTTC,-,TRBV5-6,TRBJ2-5
CASSLRGGTEAFF,TGCGCCAGCAGCTTGAGGGGGGGGACTGAAGCTTTCTTT,-,TRBV5-1,TRBJ1-1
CASSLDGTNYEQYF,TGCGCCAGCAGCTTGGATGGGACTAACTACGAGCAGTACTTC,TRBD2,TRBV5-1,TRBJ2-7
CASSLGGLAGGLRSSEQYF,TGTGCCAGCAGCTTAGGGGGACTAGCGGGGGGGCTTCGATCCTCCGAGCAGTACTTC,TRBD2,TRBV7-9,TRBJ2-7
CASGTRLTGVWNEQFF,TGTGCTAGTGGTACCAGACTGACAGGGGTTTGGAATGAGCAGTTCTTC,TRBD1,TRBV12-5,TRBJ2-1
CASSYLFRGSPGELFF,TGTGCCAGCAGTTACCTGTTTCGGGGGAGCCCCGGGGAGCTGTTTTTT,-,TRBV6-5,TRBJ2-2
CASSPTWGGNYGYTF,TGTGCCAGCAGTCCAACCTGGGGGGGGAACTATGGCTACACCTTC,-,TRBV6-5,TRBJ1-2
CASSALKPRGETQYF,TGTGCCAGCAGTGCCCTTAAACCACGGGGAGAGACCCAGTACTTC,-,TRBV2,TRBJ2-5
CAWNRMGLSTDTQYF,TGTGCCTGGAACCGCATGGGGCTAAGCACAGATACGCAGTATTTT,-,TRBV30,TRBJ2-3
CASKIGTGKQETQYF,TGCGCCAGCAAGATTGGGACAGGAAAGCAAGAGACCCAGTACTTC,TRBD1,TRBV5-1,TRBJ2-5